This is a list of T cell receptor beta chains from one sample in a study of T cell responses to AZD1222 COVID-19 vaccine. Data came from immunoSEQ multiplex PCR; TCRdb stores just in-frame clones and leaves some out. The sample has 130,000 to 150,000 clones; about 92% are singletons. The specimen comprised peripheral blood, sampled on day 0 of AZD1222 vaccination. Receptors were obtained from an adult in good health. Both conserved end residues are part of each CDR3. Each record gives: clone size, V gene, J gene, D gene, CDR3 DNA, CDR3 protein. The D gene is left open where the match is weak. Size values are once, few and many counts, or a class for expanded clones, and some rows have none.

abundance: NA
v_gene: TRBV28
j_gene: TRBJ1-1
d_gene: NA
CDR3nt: TGTGCCAGCCCCAGCCTCACTGAAGCTTTCTTT
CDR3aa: CASPSLTEAFF

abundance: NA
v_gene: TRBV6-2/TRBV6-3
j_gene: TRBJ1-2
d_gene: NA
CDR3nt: TGTGCCAGCAGTTCCCCTAGATTCTATGGCTACACCTTC
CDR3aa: CASSSPRFYGYTF

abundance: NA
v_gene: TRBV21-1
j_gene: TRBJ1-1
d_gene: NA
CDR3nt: TGTGCCAGCAGCAAAGGGGGGGTTCTGAAGGAAGGGAGCACTGAAGCTTTCTTT
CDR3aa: CASSKGGVLKEGSTEAFF

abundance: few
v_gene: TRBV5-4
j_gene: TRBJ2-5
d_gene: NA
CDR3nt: TGTGCCAGCAGCTTGGTACACCAAGAGACCCAGTACTTC
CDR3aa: CASSLVHQETQYF

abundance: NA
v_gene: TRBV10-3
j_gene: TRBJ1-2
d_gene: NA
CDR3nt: TGTGCCATCAGTGAGTCAGGCAGAGACTATGGCTACACCTTC
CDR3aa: CAISESGRDYGYTF

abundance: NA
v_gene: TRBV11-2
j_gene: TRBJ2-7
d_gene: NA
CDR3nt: TGTGCCAGCAGCTCCCTATTAGGGCGGAACTCCTACGAGCAGTACTTC
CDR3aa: CASSSLLGRNSYEQYF

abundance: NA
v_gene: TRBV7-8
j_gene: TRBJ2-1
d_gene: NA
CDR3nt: TGTGCCAGCAGCCTAAACTACAATGAGCAGTTCTTC
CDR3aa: CASSLNYNEQFF

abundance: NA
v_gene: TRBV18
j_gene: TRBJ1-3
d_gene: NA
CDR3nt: TGTGCCAGCTCACCCGGGGCAAGCTCTGGAAACACCATATATTTT
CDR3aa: CASSPGASSGNTIYF

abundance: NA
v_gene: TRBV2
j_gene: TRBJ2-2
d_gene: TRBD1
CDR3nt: TGTGCCAGCAATAGACAGGGAAACACCGGGGAGCTGTTTTTT
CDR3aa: CASNRQGNTGELFF

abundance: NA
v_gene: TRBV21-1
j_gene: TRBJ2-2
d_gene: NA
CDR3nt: TGTGCCAGCAGCAGAACCTCCGGGACTAGCGGAAACACCGGGGAGCTGTTTTTT
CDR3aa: CASSRTSGTSGNTGELFF

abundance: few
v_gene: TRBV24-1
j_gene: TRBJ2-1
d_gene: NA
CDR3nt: TGTGCCACCAGTGCGCAGGGCTCGTACAATGAGCAGTTCTTC
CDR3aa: CATSAQGSYNEQFF

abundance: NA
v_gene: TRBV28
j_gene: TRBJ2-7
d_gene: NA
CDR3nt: TGTGCCAGCTATCGGGGCGAGCAGTACTTC
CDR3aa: CASYRGEQYF

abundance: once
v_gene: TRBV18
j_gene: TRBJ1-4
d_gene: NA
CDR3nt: TGTGCCAGCTCACCCCCCTCAAAGGGTTTAGGACTGTTTTTT
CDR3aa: CASSPPSKGLGLFF

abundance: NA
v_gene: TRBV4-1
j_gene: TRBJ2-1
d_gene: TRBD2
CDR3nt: TGCGCCAGCAGCTTTCTAGCGGGAGGTTACTACAATGAGCAGTTCTTC
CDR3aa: CASSFLAGGYYNEQFF

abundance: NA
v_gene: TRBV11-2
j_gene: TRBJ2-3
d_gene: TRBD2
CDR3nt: TGTGCCAGCAGCTTAGTATTGGCGGGAGCGGGCACAGATACGCAGTATTTT
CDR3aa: CASSLVLAGAGTDTQYF

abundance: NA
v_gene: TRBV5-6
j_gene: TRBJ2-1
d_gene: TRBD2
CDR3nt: TGTGCCAGCAGCAGTTTGGGGGAGGGGTACAATGAGCAGTTCTTC
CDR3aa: CASSSLGEGYNEQFF

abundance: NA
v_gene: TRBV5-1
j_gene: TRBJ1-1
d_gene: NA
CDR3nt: TGCGCCAGCAGCACCCGGGACGGACTTATGAACACTGAAGCTTTCTTT
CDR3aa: CASSTRDGLMNTEAFF

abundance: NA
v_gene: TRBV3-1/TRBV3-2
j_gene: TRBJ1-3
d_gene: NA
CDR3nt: TGTGCCAGCAGCCAAGACCCGGGCTCCTCTGGAAACACCATATATTTT
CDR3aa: CASSQDPGSSGNTIYF

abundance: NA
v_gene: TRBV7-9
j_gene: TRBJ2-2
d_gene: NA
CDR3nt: TGTGCCAGCAGATGGACGGCCGGGGAGCTGTTTTTT
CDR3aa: CASRWTAGELFF

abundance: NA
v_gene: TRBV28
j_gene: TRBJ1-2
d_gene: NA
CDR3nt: TGTGCCAGCACAGATGAGGGCTATGGCTACACCTTC
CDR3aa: CASTDEGYGYTF

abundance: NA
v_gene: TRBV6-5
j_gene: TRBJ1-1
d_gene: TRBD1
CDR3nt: TGTGCCAGCAGGGACAGGGAGAAAGCTTTCTTT
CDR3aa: CASRDREKAFF

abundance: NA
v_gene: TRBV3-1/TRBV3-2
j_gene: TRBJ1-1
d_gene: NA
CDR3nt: TGTGCCAGCAGCCAAGTAGACAGCTTGAACACTGAAGCTTTCTTT
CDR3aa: CASSQVDSLNTEAFF

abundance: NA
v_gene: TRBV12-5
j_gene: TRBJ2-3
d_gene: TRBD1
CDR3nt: TGTGCTAGTGGGGGACAGGGTGGCACAGATACGCAGTATTTT
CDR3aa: CASGGQGGTDTQYF

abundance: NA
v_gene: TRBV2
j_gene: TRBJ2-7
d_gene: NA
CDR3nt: TGTGCCAGCAGTGTTAGCGAGCAGTACTTC
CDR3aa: CASSVSEQYF

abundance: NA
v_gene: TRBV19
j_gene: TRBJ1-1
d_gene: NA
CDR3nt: TGTGCCTGTAAGACACCGGATTCTTTAGCTTTCTTT
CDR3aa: CACKTPDSLAFF

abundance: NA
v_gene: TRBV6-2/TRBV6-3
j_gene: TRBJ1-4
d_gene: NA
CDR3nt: TGTGCCAGCAGCCCTAAGAGGGCAGGGTTAACGCAGAAACTGTTTTTT
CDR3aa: CASSPKRAGLTQKLFF

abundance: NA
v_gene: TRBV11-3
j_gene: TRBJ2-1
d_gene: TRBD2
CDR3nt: TGTGCCAGCAGCCCCTCTGGCGGGAGTAACAATGAGCAGTTCTTC
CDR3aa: CASSPSGGSNNEQFF

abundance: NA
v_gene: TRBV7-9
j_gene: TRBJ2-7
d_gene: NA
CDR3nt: TGTGCCAGCAGCTTAGAGGGTGGGTACGAGCAGTACTTC
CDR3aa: CASSLEGGYEQYF

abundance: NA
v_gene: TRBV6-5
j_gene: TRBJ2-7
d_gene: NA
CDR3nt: TGTGCCAGCAGTTACTCTAGGTACGAGCAGTACTTC
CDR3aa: CASSYSRYEQYF

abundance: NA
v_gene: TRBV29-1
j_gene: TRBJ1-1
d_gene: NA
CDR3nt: TGCAGCGTTCCGCCCGGCGCAATGAACACTGAAGCTTTCTTT
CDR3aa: CSVPPGAMNTEAFF

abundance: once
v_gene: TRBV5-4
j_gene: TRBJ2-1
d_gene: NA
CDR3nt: TGTGCCAGCAGCTTGAGCCAGGAGGGTGAGCAGTTCTTC
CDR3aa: CASSLSQEGEQFF

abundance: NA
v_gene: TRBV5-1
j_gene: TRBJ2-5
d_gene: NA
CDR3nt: TGCGCCAGCAGCCGACGGGTCCCGGGGGAGACCCAGTACTTC
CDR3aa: CASSRRVPGETQYF

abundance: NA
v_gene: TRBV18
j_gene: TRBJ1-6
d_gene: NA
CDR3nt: TGTGCCAGCTCACCAGGGGGCGATAATTCACCCCTCCACTTT
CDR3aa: CASSPGGDNSPLHF

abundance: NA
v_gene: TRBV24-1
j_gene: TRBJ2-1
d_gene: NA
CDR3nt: TGTGCCACCAGTGCTAACCGGGACGCAACCTATAATGAGCAGTTCTTC
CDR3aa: CATSANRDATYNEQFF

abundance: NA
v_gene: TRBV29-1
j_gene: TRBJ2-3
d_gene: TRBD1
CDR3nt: TGCAGCGTTGAAGCCCAGGGGGGCACAGATACGCAGTATTTT
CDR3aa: CSVEAQGGTDTQYF

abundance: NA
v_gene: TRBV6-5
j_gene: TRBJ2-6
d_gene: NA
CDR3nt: TGTGCCAGCTCAGGGTCCTCTGGGGCCAACGTCCTGACTTTC
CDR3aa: CASSGSSGANVLTF

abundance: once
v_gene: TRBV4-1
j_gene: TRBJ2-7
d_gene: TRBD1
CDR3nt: TGCGCCAGCAGCCCGTCAGTTCGACAGGGTAAATCCATCTACGAGCAGTACTTC
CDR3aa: CASSPSVRQGKSIYEQYF

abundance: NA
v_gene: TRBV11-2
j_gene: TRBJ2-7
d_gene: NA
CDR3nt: TGTGCCAGCAGCTTGCACGGGTCCTCCTACGAGCAGTACTTC
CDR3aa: CASSLHGSSYEQYF

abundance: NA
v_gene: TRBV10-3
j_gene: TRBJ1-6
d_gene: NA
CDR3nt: TGTGCCCCTGAGGGAGACCTCAGCTCCTATAATTCACCCCTCCACTTT
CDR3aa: CAPEGDLSSYNSPLHF

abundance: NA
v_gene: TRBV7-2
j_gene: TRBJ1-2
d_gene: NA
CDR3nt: TGTGCCAGCAGCTTAACTCTTGCTTACGGCTACACCTTC
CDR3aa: CASSLTLAYGYTF

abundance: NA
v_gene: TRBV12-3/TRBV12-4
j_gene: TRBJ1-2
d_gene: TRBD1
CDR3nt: TGTGCCAGCAGTTTAGGGGACAGCTATGGCTACACCTTC
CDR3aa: CASSLGDSYGYTF

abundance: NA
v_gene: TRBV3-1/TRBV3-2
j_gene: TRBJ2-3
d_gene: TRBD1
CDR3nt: TGTGCCAGCAGCCTCAGGACAGGCCACACAGATACGCAGTATTTT
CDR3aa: CASSLRTGHTDTQYF

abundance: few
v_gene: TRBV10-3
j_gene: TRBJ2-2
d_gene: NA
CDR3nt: TGTGCCATCAGTGGGGGATCTTACACCGGGGAGCTGTTTTTT
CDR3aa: CAISGGSYTGELFF

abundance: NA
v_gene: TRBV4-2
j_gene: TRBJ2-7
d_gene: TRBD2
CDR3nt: TGTGCCAGCAGCCAAGATTGGGGCGTGGGACTAGCGTCTTCCTACGAGCAGTACTTC
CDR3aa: CASSQDWGVGLASSYEQYF

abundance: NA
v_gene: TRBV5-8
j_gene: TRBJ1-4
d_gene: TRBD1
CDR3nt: TGTGCCAGCAGCCCCGGTGCAGGGGGATTTTATGAAAAACTGTTTTTT
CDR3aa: CASSPGAGGFYEKLFF

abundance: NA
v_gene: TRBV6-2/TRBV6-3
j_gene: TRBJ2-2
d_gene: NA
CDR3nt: TGTGCCAGCAGCCGGGGGATAACCGGGGAGCTGTTTTTT
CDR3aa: CASSRGITGELFF

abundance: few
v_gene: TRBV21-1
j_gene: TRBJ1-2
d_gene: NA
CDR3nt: TGTGCCAGCAGCAAACCCCAGACTTGCTATGGCTACACCTTC
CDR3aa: CASSKPQTCYGYTF

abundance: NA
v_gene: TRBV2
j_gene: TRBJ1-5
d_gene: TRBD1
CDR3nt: TGTGCCAGCACCCTCATCGGACAGGGCGGCAATCAGCCCCAGCATTTT
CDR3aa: CASTLIGQGGNQPQHF

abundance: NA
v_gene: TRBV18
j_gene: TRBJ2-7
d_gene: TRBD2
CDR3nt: TGTGCCAGCTCACCATTTGCGCCTAGACTAGCTCTGGGCTACGAGCAGTACTTC
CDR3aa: CASSPFAPRLALGYEQYF

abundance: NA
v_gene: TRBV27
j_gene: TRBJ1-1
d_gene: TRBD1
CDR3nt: TGTGCCAGCAGTCTCGGAATGGACAGGGAAGCTTTCTTT
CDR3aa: CASSLGMDREAFF

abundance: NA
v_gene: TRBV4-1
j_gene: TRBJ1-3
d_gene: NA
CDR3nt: TGCGCCAGCAGCCGTACAACTGATTCGCGGGGAAGCGGAAACACCATATATTTT
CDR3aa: CASSRTTDSRGSGNTIYF

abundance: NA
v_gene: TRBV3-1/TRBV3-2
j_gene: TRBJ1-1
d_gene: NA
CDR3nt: TGTGCCAGCAGCCAAGATGACAGACTGAACACTGAAGCTTTCTTT
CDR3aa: CASSQDDRLNTEAFF